This T cell receptor beta chain was captured by sequencing in a study of T-cell reconstitution after alpha-beta-depleted transplantation in children. This clonotype occurred many times. CDR3 length: 15 amino acids. Germline-derived CDR1 and CDR2 are SGHRS and YFSETQ. V gave up 0 bases and J gave up 3 bases; unmatched junction bases: 4. Unique molecular identifiers featured in how the TCRbeta library was prepared. TCRdb fed the PCR reads into MiXCR, producing one record per CDR3 protein. The table lists tens of thousands of distinct CDR3 sequences, around 6.6% of them singletons, with around 2.4% in the top ten.

The chain is built from TRBV5-1 and TRBJ2-7; 9 bases match TRBD2. The sequence was collected from a human donor who donated a stem cell graft to a child with acute lymphoblastic leukemia. Sequenced here: PBMCs from the stem cell graft donor, sampled from the stem cell graft. The CDR3 here is CASSLGSGRDYEQYF. The CDR3 DNA reads as TGCGCCAGCAGCTTGGGTAGCGGGAGAGACTACGAGCAGTACTTC.